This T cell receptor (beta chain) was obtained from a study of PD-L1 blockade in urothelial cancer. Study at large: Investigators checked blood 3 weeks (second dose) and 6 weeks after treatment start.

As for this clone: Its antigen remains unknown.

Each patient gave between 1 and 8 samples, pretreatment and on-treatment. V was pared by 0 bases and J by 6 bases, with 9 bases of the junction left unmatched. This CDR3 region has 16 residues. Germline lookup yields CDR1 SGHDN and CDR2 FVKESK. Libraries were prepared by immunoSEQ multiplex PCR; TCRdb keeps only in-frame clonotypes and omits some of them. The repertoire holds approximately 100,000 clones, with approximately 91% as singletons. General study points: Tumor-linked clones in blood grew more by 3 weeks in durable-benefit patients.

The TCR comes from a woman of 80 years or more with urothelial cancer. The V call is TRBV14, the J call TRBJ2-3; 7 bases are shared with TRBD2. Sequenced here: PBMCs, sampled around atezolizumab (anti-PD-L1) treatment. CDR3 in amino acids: CASSQDLAGAGDTQYF. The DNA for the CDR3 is TGTGCCAGCAGCCAAGATCTGGCGGGAGCTGGGGATACGCAGTATTTT. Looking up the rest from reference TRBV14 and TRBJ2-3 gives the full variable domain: EAGVTQFPSHSVIEKGQTVTLRCDPISGHDNLYWYRRVMGKEIKFLLHFVKESKQDESGMPNNRFLAERTGGTYSTLKVQPAELEDSGVYFCASSQDLAGAGDTQYFGPGTRLTVL.